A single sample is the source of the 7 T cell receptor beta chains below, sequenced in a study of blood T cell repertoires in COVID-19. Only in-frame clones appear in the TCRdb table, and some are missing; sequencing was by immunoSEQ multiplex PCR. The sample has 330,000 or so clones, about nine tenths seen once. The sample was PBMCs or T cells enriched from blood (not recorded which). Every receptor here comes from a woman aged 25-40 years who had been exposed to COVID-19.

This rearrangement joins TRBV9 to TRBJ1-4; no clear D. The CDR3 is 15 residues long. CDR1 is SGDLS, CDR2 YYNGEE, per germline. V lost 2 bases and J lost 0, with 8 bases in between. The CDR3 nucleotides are TGTGCCAGCAGCGTTCTAGGAGCAACTAATGAAAAACTGTTTTTT. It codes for CASSVLGATNEKLFF.

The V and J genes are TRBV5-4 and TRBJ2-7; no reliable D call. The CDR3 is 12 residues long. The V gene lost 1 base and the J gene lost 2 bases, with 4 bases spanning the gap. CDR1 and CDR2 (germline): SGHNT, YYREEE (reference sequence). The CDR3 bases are TGTGCCAGCAGCTTGTTAACCTACGAGCAGTACTTC. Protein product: CASSLLTYEQYF. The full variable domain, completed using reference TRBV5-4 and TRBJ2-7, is ETGVTQSPTHLIKTRGQQVTLRCSSQSGHNTVSWYQQALGQGPQFIFQYYREEENGRGNFPPRFSGLQFPNYSSELNVNALELDDSALYLCASSLLTYEQYFGPGTRLTVT.

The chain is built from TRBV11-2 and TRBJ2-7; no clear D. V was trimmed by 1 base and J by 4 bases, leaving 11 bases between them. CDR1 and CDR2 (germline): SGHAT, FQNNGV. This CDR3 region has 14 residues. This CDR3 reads CASSLAHTGYEQYF. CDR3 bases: TGTGCCAGCAGCTTAGCTCATACCGGTTACGAGCAGTACTTC.

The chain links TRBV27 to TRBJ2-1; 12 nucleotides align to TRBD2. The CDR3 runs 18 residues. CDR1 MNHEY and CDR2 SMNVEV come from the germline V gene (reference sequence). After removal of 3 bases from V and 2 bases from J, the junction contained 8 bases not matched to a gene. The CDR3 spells CASSFRLAGAPAYNEQFF. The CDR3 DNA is TGTGCCAGCAGTTTCAGACTAGCGGGAGCCCCCGCCTACAATGAGCAGTTCTTC.

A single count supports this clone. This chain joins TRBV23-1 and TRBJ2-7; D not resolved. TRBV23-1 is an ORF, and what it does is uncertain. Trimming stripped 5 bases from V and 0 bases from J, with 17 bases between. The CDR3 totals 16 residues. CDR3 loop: CASSGWARPFSYEQYF. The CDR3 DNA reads TGCGCCAGCAGTGGTTGGGCCAGGCCTTTCTCCTACGAGCAGTACTTC.

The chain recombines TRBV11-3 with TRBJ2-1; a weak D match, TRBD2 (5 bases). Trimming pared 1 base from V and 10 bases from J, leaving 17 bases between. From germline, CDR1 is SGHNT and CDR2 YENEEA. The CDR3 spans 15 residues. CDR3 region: CASSLVPGWSGEQFF. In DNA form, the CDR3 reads TGTGCCAGCAGCTTAGTCCCGGGCTGGAGCGGCGAGCAGTTCTTC. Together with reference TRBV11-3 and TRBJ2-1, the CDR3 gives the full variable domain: EAGVVQSPRYKIIEKKQPVAFWCNPISGHNTLYWYLQNLGQGPELLIRYENEEAVDDSQLPKDRFSAERLKGVDSTLKIQPAELGDSAVYLCASSLVPGWSGEQFFGPGTRLTVL.

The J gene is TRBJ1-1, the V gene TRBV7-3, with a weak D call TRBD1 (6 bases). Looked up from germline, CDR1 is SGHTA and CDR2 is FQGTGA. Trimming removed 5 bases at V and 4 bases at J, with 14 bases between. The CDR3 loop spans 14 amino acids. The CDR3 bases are TGTGCCAGCAGCCTACAGGGAGATAGCACTGAAGCTTTCTTT. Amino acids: CASSLQGDSTEAFF.